This passage covers 10 T cell receptor beta chains from one sample sequenced in a study of T cell repertoires in cytomegalovirus infection. For these receptors, no antigen is known. TCRdb reprocessed the reads with MiXCR, giving one entry per CDR3 protein. The table has 900,000 to 950,000 distinct CDR3 sequences, 25% to 40% seen once; the top ten hold 13%. The sample consisted of cultured CD8+ T cells from PBMCs, taken from culture after CMV antigen stimulation. These receptors were obtained from a human donor in good health (CMV status not recorded). Some clones in this sample may be carry-over from other donors' samples.

The rearrangement uses TRBV12-3 or TRBV12-4 and TRBJ2-1; 9 bases are a match to TRBD2. The junction had 33 bases not matched to a gene; V was cut back by 6 bases and J by 6 bases. There are 23 residues in the CDR3. CDR3 DNA: TGTGCCAGCAGACCCCGTTCAGGGATGCATCCCCTGACCTTGGGACTAGCCTGCAATGAGCAGTTCTTC. This encodes CASRPRSGMHPLTLGLACNEQFF.

The V call is TRBV7-2, the J call TRBJ2-7, with TRBD1 matching over 7 bases. V was pared by 5 bases and J by 5 bases, with 12 bases of the junction left unmatched. CDR3 length: 15 residues. The germline V gene encodes CDR1 SGHTA and CDR2 FQGNSA. The CDR3 coding sequence is TGTGCCAGCAGCCCTCGGGGTAGGGGGCCCCACGAGCAGTACTTC. Translation: CASSPRGRGPHEQYF.

As for this clonotype: A much larger clonotype is one base distant, so this may be a read error. The rearrangement links TRBV6-5 to TRBJ2-3; a possible D gene is TRBD2 (5 bases). CDR1 is MNHEY and CDR2 is SVGAGI in the germline V gene. This CDR3 spans 14 amino acids. V gave up 0 bases and J gave up 4 bases, with 8 bases separating them. The chain's CDR3 is CASSYSSGPDTQYF. CDR3 bases: TGTGCCAGCAGTTACTCGAGCGGCCCAGATACGCAGTATTTT.

V usage is TRBV10-3 and J usage is TRBJ1-1; D is ambiguous. CDR1 and CDR2 from the germline V gene are ENHRY and SYGVKD. The CDR3 totals 13 residues. V dropped 6 bases and J dropped 4 bases, with 12 bases sitting between them. CDR3 region: CAIRTGGGTEAFF. The CDR3 coding sequence is TGTGCCATCAGGACTGGTGGAGGCACTGAAGCTTTCTTT.

This clonotype showed up just a few times. The V and J genes are TRBV6-1 and TRBJ2-1, with D maybe TRBD2 (5 bases). CDR1 and CDR2 from the germline V gene are MNHNS and SASEGT. V lost 7 bases to trimming and J lost 11 bases, with 15 bases between them. The CDR3 is 12 residues long. CDR3 coding DNA: TGTGCCAGCATCCGGGGTAGCGAGAAGCAGTTCTTC. Amino acids: CASIRGSEKQFF.

This clonotype was picked up one time. This rearrangement joins TRBV27 to TRBJ2-3; 8 bases fit TRBD2. Unmatched junction bases numbered 5, after V lost 0 bases and J lost 0 bases. This CDR3 is 17 amino acids long. The germline gives CDR1 MNHEY, CDR2 SMNVEV (reference sequence). The CDR3 reads CASSLSMRGASTDTQYF. CDR3 DNA sequence: TGTGCCAGCAGTTTATCGATGCGGGGGGCTAGCACAGATACGCAGTATTTT.

This clonotype was found a few times. The chain recombines TRBV6-2 or TRBV6-3 with TRBJ2-7; 7 positions match TRBD1. Germline-derived CDR1 and CDR2 are MNHEY and SVGEGT. Trimming at V came to 4 bases and at J to 3 bases, leaving 9 bases not matched to a gene. This CDR3 is built from 15 residues. The CDR3 sequence: CASSSPMTGHYEQYV. DNA for the CDR3: TGTGCCAGCAGTTCACCAATGACAGGGCACTACGAGCAGTACGTC.

The rearrangement joins TRBV7-8 to TRBJ2-5, with D possibly TRBD2 on 7 matching bases. From germline, CDR1 is SGHVS and CDR2 FQNEAQ. The length of the CDR3 is 15 residues. V lost 0 bases and J lost 5, with 13 bases in between. CDR3 DNA: TGTGCCAGCAGCTTAGCTAGTGGGAGGGGGGAGACCCAGTACTTC. This sequence encodes CASSLASGRGETQYF.

This clonotype has a count of ten or more. This sequence joins TRBV7-9 and TRBJ1-5; possible D gene TRBD1, 5 bases. The V end was cut by 4 bases, the J end by 1 base, with 14 bases between. From germline, CDR1 is SEHNR and CDR2 FQNEAQ (reference sequence). This CDR3 has 16 amino acids. CDR3 loop: CASSSRDSESNQPQHF. CDR3 sequence (DNA): TGTGCCAGCAGCTCCCGGGACTCGGAAAGCAATCAGCCCCAGCATTTT.

CDR3 nucleotide sequence: TGTGCCAGCAGACCCTTAGGACGGGAGCAGTTCTTC. Translated, it gives CASRPLGREQFF. V is TRBV7-6 and J is TRBJ2-1; D uncertain. Germline assignment: CDR1 SGHVS and CDR2 FNYEAQ. The V end was cut by 6 bases, the J end by 10 bases, with 13 bases between. CDR3 length: 12 residues.